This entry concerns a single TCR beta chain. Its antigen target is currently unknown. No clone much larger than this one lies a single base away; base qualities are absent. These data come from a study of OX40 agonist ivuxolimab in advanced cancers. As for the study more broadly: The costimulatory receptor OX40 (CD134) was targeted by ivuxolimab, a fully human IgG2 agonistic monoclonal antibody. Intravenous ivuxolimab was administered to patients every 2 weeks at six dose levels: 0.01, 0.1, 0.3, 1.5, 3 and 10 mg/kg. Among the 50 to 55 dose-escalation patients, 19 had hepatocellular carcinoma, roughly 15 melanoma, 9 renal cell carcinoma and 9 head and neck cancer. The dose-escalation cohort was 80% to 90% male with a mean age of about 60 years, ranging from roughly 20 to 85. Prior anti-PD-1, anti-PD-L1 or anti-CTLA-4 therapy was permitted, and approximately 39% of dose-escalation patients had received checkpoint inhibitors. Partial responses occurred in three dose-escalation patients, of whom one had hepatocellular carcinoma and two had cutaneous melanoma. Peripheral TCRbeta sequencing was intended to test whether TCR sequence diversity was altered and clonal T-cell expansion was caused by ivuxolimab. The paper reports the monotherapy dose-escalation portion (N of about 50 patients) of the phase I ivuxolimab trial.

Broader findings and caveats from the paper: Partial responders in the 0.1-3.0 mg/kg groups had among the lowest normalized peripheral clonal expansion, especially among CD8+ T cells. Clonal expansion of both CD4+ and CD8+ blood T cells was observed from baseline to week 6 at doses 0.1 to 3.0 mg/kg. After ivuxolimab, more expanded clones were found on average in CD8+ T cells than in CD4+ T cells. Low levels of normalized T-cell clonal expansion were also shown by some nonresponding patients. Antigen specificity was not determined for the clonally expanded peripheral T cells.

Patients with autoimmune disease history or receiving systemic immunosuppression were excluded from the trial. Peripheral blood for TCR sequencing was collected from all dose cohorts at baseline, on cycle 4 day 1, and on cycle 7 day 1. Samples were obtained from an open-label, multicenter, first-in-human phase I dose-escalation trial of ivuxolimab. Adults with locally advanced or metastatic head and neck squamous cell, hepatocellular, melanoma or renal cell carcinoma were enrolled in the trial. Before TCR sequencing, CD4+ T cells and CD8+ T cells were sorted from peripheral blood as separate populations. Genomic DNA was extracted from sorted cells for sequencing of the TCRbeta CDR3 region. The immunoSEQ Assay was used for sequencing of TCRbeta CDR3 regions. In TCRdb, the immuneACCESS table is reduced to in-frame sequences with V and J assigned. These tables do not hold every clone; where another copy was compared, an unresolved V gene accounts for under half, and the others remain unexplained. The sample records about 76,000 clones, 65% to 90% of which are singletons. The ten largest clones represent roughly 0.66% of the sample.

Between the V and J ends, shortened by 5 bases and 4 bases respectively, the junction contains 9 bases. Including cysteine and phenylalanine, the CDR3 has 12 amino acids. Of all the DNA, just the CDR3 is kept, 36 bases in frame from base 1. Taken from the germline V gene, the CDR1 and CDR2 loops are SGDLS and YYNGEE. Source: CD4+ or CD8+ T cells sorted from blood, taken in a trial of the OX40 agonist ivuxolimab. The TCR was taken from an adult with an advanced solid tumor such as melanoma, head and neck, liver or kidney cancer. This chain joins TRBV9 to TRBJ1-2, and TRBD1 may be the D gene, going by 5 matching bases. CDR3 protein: CASSPDSYGYTF. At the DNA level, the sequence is TGTGCCAGCAGTCCCGACAGCTATGGCTACACCTTC.